The 8 T cell receptor beta chains listed next were all sequenced from one sample in a study of blood T cells in healthy people across ages. PCR was performed a second time for about 7 to 12 cycles using a sample-barcoded 5' primer and a J-beta primer mix. TCRdb itself ran the 5' RACE reads through MiXCR, one entry per CDR3 protein. The sample has about 1.4 million distinct CDR3 sequences, approximately 63% seen once. Sequenced material: blood. These receptors originate from a man aged 18 to 30 in good health.

The chain has TRBV5-1 and TRBJ2-3; D remains ambiguous. There are 15 residues in the CDR3. V shed 4 bases and J shed 0 bases, with 12 bases lying between them. The germline CDR1 and CDR2 sequences are SGHRS and YFSETQ. CDR3 bases: TGCGCCAGCAGCCTGAGTGTCTTAAGCACAGATACGCAGTATTTT. It translates to CASSLSVLSTDTQYF. Complete variable domain (other parts from reference TRBV5-1 and TRBJ2-3): KAGVTQTPRYLIKTRGQQVTLSCSPISGHRSVSWYQQTPGQGLQFLFEYFSETQRNKGNFPGRFSGRQFSNSRSEMNVSTLELGDSALYLCASSLSVLSTDTQYFGPGTRLTVL.

The genes are TRBV18 and TRBJ2-5, with D possibly TRBD1 on 6 matching bases. This CDR3 is built from 15 residues. With 0 bases removed from V and 11 bases from J, the gap between germline ends came to 19 bases. Germline V CDR1 and CDR2: KGHSH, LQKENI. As DNA, the CDR3 is TGTGCCAGCTCACCACCTTCTAGGGGGTTTAATGAGCAGTACTTC. Translated: CASSPPSRGFNEQYF.

The chain recombines TRBV28 with TRBJ1-1, with TRBD1 identical over 7 bases. The ends lost 9 bases at V and 8 bases at J; junction bases unmatched: 6. Germline CDR1 reads MDHEN; CDR2 reads SYDVKM. The CDR3 is 11 residues long. CDR3 amino acids: CASRTGEEAFF. CDR3 in DNA: TGTGCCAGTCGGACAGGAGAGGAAGCTTTCTTT.

The CDR3 spells CASSLQSGTGQETQYF. The CDR3 nucleotides are TGTGCCAGCAGCCTACAGTCCGGGACAGGCCAAGAGACCCAGTACTTC. The J gene is TRBJ2-5, the V gene TRBV7-2; TRBD1 matches at 8 bases. Germline CDR1 SGHTA, CDR2 FQGNSA. V shed 5 bases, J shed 1 base, and the junction held 9 bases outside the gene matches. This CDR3 is built from 16 residues.

The chain employs TRBV11-2 and TRBJ2-3; D may be TRBD2 (7 bases). Trimming removed 4 bases from V and 8 bases from J, with 13 bases in between. The length of the CDR3 is 13 residues. Per the germline V gene, CDR1 is SGHAT and CDR2 is FQNNGV. The CDR3 coding sequence is TGTGCCAGCAGCTGGTCAGGGGAGGGTACGCAGTATTTT. Protein sequence: CASSWSGEGTQYF.

The V call is TRBV27, the J call TRBJ1-2, with D unclear. V lost 6 bases and J lost 2, with 16 bases in between. The CDR3 consists of 15 residues. Germline CDR1 reads MNHEY; CDR2 reads SMNVEV (reference sequence). The CDR3 reads CASRPSSLLNYGYTF. CDR3 DNA: TGTGCCAGCAGACCCTCCAGCCTTCTGAACTATGGCTACACCTTC.

V and J are TRBV29-1 and TRBJ1-1, with a tentative D call TRBD1 (6 bases). From germline, CDR1 is SQVTM and CDR2 ANQGSEA. The CDR3 totals 10 residues. V dropped 6 bases and J dropped 11 bases, with 13 bases sitting between them. CDR3 amino acids: CSVDRGVAFF. CDR3 nucleotides: TGCAGCGTGGACAGAGGTGTGGCTTTCTTT.

This rearrangement joins TRBV15 to TRBJ2-7, with D perhaps matching TRBD1 or TRBD2 (5 bases each). Trimming removed 3 bases at V and 3 bases at J, with 12 bases between. This CDR3 region has 14 residues. Germline CDR1 reads LNHNV; CDR2 reads YYDKDF (reference sequence). The CDR3 DNA reads as TGTGCCACCAGCAGTACAGGAGAGGGCTACGAGCAGTACTTC. This gives the protein CATSSTGEGYEQYF.